This TCR beta chain was captured by sequencing in a study of blood T cells in healthy people across ages. Across the study: Using template switching, researchers captured about one barcoded beta molecule for each two T cells.

The germline CDR1 and CDR2 sequences are KGHDR and SFDVKD. V was clipped by 5 bases and J by 2 bases, with 8 bases between them. The CDR3 runs to 13 residues. Concerning this clonotype: Its antigen is not identified.

Isolated PBMCs totaled at least 7 million in each sample. A J-beta primer mix and a sample-barcoded 5' primer were used in a second PCR of about 7 to 12 cycles. Each CDR3 protein is one row after TCRdb ran MiXCR on the 5' RACE reads. Here the sample spans 1.5 million to 2 million distinct CDR3 sequences, roughly 50% being singletons. Overall study findings and caveats: Roughly linear declines in TCR beta diversity per million T cells occurred with age. Samples with more naive T cells showed higher observed beta diversity.

The rearrangement uses TRBV24-1 and TRBJ2-5; D is perhaps TRBD2 (5 bases). Input material: blood. The receptor was derived from a woman aged 40 to 55 in good health. In DNA, the CDR3 is TGTGCCACCAGTGTAACGGGACAAGAGACCCAGTACTTC. It codes for CATSVTGQETQYF.